A selection of T cell receptor beta chains follows, all from one sample in a study of OX40 agonist ivuxolimab in advanced cancers. Profiled with immunoSEQ multiplex PCR; TCRdb holds only in-frame clones, not every one. The table has around 22,000 clones, about 88% seen once. Sequences were derived from CD4+ or CD8+ T cells sorted from blood, sampled in a trial of the OX40 agonist ivuxolimab. Receptors were obtained from an adult with an advanced solid tumor such as melanoma, head and neck, liver or kidney cancer. CDR3s leave out the opening cysteine and the closing phenylalanine or tryptophan. Clone size, where shown, is once, few, many, or a class for clones that have expanded.

10	TRBV19	-	ASSLGTGGEF
15	TRBV27	-	ASSPTAPTGGDQPQH
13	TRBV7-2	-	ASSSRAYTSYEQY
8	TRBV11-2	-	ASSGTEAF
14	TRBV9	-	ASSVGGSVGSYEQY
12	TRBV5-6	-	ASSLAGEWYGYT
10	TRBV7-8	-	ASSFVTGELF
12	TRBV5-8	once	ASSLVRLNTEAF
16	TRBV5-1	-	ASSRRELAAKLLNEQF
10	TRBV11-2	-	ASSLLGFEQF
14	TRBV9	-	ASSGSGQALTGELF
15	TRBV19	-	ASSLLGLAGYTDTQY
15	TRBV9	-	ASSVATSSGSTDTQY
14	TRBV9	-	ASSAQPGHPKNIQH
13	TRBV7-9	-	ASSLEVGSAYEAF
12	TRBV27	medium-sized	ASSYSGGANEQF
14	TRBV9	-	ASSVEGSDDTDTQY
13	TRBV19	-	ASSIYRGQGETQY
14	TRBV5-1	-	ASSSDARSPYNEQF
13	TRBV5-8	-	ASSLGLAGPYEQY
14	TRBV11-2	-	ASSLSGRPDGYEQY
15	TRBV7-9	-	ASNLHRQGAGIDTQY
12	TRBV13	-	ASSEEGGGTEAF
14	TRBV6-5	-	ASSSRTGQMNTEAF
15	TRBV5-6	-	ASSWGTSGRASDTQY
14	TRBV2	-	AIPGTGDRNTGELF
14	TRBV11-2	-	ASSLRLAGVQDEQY
11	TRBV28	-	ASRKELNNEQF
12	TRBV14	once	ASSQLVTAWEQY
13	TRBV7-2	few	ASSQAPPGPYGYT
10	TRBV27	-	ASSPTGREQY